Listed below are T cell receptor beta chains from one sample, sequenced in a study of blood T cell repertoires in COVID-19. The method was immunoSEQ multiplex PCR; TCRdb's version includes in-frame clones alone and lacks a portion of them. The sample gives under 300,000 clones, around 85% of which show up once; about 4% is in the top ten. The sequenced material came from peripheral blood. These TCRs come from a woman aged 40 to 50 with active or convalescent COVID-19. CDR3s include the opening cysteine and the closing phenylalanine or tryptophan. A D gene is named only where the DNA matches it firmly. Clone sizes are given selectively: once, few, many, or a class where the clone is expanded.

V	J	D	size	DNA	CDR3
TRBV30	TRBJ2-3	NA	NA	TGTGCCTGGACCCTACAGGGGGGGACAGATACGCAGTATTTT	CAWTLQGGTDTQYF
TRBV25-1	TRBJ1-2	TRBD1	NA	TGTGCCAGCAGTGATGGGACAGATCCCCTTGGCTACACCTTC	CASSDGTDPLGYTF
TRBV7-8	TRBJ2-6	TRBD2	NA	TGTGCCAGCAGCTTAGGCCGTACTAGCGCGGCCGGTTCTGGGGCCAACGTCCTGACTTTC	CASSLGRTSAAGSGANVLTF
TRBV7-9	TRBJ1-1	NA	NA	TGTGCCAGCAGCTTACTGGCCGGGGGCACTGAAGCTTTCTTT	CASSLLAGGTEAFF
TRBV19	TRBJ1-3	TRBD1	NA	TGTGCCACCTTGGGACAGCTCTCTGGAAACACCATATATTTT	CATLGQLSGNTIYF
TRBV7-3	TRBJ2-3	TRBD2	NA	TGTGCCAGCAGCTCGCGGGAGCGGGGGGGGGCAGATACGCAGTATTTT	CASSSRERGGADTQYF
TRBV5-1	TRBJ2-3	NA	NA	TGCGCCAGCAGCTTTCCACTCCAAAGCACAGATACGCAGTATTTT	CASSFPLQSTDTQYF
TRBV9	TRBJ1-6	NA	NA	TGTGCCAGCAGCGTAGACCAGAATTCACCCCTCCACTTT	CASSVDQNSPLHF
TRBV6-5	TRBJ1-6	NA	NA	TGTGCCAGCAGAAGTTCGAGGAATTCACCCCTCCACTTT	CASRSSRNSPLHF
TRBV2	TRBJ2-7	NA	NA	TGTGCCATGCGCGCCACTAGCTACGAGCAGTACTTC	CAMRATSYEQYF
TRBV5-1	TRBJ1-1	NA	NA	TGCGCCAGCAGCCCACGGTCTTTTTTACGACCTGACATGAACACTGAAGCTTTCTTT	CASSPRSFLRPDMNTEAFF
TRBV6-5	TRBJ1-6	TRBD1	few	TGTGCCAGCAGTTCCCGGACAGGGGATTCACCCCTCCACTTT	CASSSRTGDSPLHF
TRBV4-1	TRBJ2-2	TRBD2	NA	TGCGCCAGCAGCCAAGATCCCGGCGGGGGGCGGGTATACACCGGGGAGCTGTTTTTT	CASSQDPGGGRVYTGELFF
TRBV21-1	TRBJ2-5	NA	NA	TGTGCCACGGGCGGGGACAGCTTCCAAAAGACCCAGTACTTC	CATGGDSFQKTQYF
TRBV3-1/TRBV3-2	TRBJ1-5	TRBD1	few	TGTGCCAGCAGCCAAGACGACAGGGCGGCCCAGCATTTT	CASSQDDRAAQHF
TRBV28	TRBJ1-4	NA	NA	TGTGCCAGCAGTGTCATCCCCGGGAGGACTAATGAAAAACTGTTTTTT	CASSVIPGRTNEKLFF
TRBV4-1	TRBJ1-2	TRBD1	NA	TGCGCCAGCAGCCAAGCTAGGACAGGGTATGGCTACACCTTC	CASSQARTGYGYTF
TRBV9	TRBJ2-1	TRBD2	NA	TGTGCCAGCAGCCCTCGACTAGCGGGAACTAATGAGCAGTTCTTC	CASSPRLAGTNEQFF
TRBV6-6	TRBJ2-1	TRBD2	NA	TGTGCCAGCAAACTGACTAGCGGGGCCGTCCACAATGAGCAGTTCTTC	CASKLTSGAVHNEQFF
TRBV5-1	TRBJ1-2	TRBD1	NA	TGCGCCAGCAGCTCGGACAGGCTGTTCTATGGCTACACCTTC	CASSSDRLFYGYTF
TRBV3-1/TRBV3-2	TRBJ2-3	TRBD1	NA	TGTGCCAGCAGCCAGCCGGGACAGGACACAGATACGCAGTATTTT	CASSQPGQDTDTQYF
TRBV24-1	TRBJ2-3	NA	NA	TGTGCCACCAGTGGGGCAACAGATACGCAGTATTTT	CATSGATDTQYF
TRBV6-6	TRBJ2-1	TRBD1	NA	TGTGCCAGCAGTTACTTGGGACAGGGGTACAATGAGCAGTTCTTC	CASSYLGQGYNEQFF
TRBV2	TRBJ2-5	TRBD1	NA	TGTGCCAGCAGATCTTGGACAGGGGGCCTCGGGGAGACCCAGTACTTC	CASRSWTGGLGETQYF
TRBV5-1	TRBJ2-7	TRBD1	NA	TGCGCCAGCAGCACCGGACAGGGCATGTACGAGCAGTACTTC	CASSTGQGMYEQYF
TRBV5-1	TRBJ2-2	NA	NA	TGCGCCAGCAGCTTATCCGGGGATACCGGGGAGCTGTTTTTT	CASSLSGDTGELFF
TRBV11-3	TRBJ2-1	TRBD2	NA	TGTGCCAGCAGCGTAGGGACTAGCGGGAATTATGAGCAGTTCTTC	CASSVGTSGNYEQFF
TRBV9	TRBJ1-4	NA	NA	TGTGCCAGCGCGGGCAGTTCAACTAATGAAAAACTGTTTTTT	CASAGSSTNEKLFF
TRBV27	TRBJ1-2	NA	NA	TGTGCCAGCAGTTTATCATGGTTGAGGCAGCCCCCCTCTGGCTACACCTTC	CASSLSWLRQPPSGYTF
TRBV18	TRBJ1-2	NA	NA	TGTGCCAGCTCACCGACAGATTCTAACTATGGCTACACCTTC	CASSPTDSNYGYTF
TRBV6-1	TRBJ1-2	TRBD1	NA	TGTGCCAGCAGTGAACTTGGACAGGACTATGGCTACACCTTC	CASSELGQDYGYTF
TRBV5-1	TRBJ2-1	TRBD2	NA	TGCGCCAGCAGCTCCAGGACTAGCGGGACGGGGTTCTTC	CASSSRTSGTGFF
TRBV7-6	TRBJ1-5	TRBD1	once	TGTGCCAGCAGCTCTAGCCCACCTGGGACAGGAAAATTCAATCAGCCCCAGCATTTT	CASSSSPPGTGKFNQPQHF
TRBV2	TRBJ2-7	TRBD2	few	TGTGCCAGCAGCCGTACCATAGCGGGGGGTACCTACGAGCAGTACTTC	CASSRTIAGGTYEQYF
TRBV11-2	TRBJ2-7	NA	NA	TGTGCCAGCAGCTTATATTCCAGGGTCCACGAGCAGTACTTC	CASSLYSRVHEQYF
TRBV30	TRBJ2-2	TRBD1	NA	TGTGCCTGGAGTGGAAACAGGGGGACGGGGGAGCTGTTTTTT	CAWSGNRGTGELFF
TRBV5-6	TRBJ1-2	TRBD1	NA	TGTGCCAGCAGCCCCGGGACAGGGGCCCTCCTCTATGGCTACACCTTC	CASSPGTGALLYGYTF
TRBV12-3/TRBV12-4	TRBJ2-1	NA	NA	TGTGCCAGCAGAGAGGGTAATGAGCAGTTCTTC	CASREGNEQFF
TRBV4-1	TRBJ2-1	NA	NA	TGCGCCAGCAGTCATCAGGGGAATTCCTACAATGAGCAGTTCTTC	CASSHQGNSYNEQFF
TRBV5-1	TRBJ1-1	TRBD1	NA	TGCGCCAGCAGCCCAGGACAGGGGGCAGGTACTGAAGCTTTCTTT	CASSPGQGAGTEAFF
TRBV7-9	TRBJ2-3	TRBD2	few	TGTGCCAGCAGCCCGGGACTAGCGGGGATCACAGATACGCAGTATTTT	CASSPGLAGITDTQYF